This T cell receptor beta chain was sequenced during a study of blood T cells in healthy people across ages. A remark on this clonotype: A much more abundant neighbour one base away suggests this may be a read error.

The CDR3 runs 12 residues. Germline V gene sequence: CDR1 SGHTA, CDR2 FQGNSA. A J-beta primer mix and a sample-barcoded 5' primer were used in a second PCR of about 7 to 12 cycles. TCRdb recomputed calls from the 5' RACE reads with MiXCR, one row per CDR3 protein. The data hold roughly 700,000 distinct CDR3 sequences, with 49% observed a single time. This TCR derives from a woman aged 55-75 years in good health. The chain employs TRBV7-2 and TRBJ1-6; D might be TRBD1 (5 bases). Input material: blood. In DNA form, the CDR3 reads TGTGACAGCAGCTTAAGGGGCGACACCCTCCACTTT. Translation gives CDSSLRGDTLHF.